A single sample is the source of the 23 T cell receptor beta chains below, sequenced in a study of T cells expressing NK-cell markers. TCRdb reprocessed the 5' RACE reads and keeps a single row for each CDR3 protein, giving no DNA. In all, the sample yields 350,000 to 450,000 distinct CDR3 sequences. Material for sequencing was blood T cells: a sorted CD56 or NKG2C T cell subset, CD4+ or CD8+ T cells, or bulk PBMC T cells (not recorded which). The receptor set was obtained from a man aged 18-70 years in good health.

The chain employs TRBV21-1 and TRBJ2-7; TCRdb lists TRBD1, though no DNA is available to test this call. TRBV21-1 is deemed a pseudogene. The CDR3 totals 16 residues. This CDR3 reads CASSKAADTQIYEQYF.

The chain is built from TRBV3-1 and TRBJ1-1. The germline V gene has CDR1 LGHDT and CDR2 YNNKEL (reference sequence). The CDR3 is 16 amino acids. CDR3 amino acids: CASSQGGSSLGTEAFF.

CDR3 amino acids: CASSPRTASSYNEQFF. This chain joins TRBV12-3 or TRBV12-4 and TRBJ2-1. The CDR3 has 16 amino acids.

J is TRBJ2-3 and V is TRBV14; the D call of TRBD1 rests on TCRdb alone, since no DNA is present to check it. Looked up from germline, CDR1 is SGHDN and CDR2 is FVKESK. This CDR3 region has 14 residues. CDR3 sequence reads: CASKVGGSTDTQYF.

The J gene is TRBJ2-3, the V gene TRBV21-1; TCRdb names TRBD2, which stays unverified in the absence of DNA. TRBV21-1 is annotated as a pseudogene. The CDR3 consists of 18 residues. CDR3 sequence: CASSKHWDGPSSTDTQYF.

The CDR3 reads CASSFQGSGNSPLHF. This sequence joins TRBV6-5 and TRBJ1-6. The CDR3 is 15 amino acids. Germline assignment: CDR1 MNHEY and CDR2 SVGAGI.

The CDR3 is CASRGTANTGELFF. This chain uses TRBV19 with TRBJ2-2; lacking DNA, the TRBD1 call made by TCRdb goes unchecked. This CDR3 contains 14 residues. Germline V gene sequence: CDR1 LNHDA, CDR2 SQIVND (reference sequence).

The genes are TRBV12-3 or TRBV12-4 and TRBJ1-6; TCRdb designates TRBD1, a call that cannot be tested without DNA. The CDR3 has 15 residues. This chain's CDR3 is CASRTTTGGNSPLHF.

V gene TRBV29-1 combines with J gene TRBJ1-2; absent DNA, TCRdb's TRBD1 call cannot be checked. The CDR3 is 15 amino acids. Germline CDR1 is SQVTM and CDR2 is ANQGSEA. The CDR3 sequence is CSVEVFSGQIYGYTF.

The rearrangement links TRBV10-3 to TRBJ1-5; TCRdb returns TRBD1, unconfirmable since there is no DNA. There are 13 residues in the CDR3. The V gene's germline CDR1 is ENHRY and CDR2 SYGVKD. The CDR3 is CAISSLGTQPQHF.

CDR3 amino acids: CASSEVTSNQPQHF. The V call is TRBV2, the J call TRBJ1-5. The CDR3 has 14 residues. The germline V gene encodes CDR1 SNHLY and CDR2 FYNNEI.

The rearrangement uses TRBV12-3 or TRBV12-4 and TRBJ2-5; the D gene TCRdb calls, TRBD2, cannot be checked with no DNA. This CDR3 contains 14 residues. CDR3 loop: CASSLFEGEETQYF.

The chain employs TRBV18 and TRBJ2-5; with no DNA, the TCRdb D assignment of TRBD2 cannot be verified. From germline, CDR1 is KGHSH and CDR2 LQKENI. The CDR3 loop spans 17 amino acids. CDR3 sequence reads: CASSLRQAGGQQETQYF.

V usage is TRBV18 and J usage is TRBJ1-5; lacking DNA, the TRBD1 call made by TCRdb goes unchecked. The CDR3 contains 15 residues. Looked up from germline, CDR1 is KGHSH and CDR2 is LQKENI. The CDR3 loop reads CASSLLQGPNQPQHF. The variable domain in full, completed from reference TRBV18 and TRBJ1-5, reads NAGVMQNPRHLVRRRGQEARLRCSPMKGHSHVYWYRQLPEEGLKFMVYLQKENIIDESGMPKERFSAEFPKEGPSILRIQQVVRGDSAAYFCASSLLQGPNQPQHFGDGTRLSIL.

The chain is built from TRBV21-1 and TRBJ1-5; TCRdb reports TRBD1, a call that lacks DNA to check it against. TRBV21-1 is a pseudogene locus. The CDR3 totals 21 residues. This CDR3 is CASSKNPPGDRGQNRNQPQHF.

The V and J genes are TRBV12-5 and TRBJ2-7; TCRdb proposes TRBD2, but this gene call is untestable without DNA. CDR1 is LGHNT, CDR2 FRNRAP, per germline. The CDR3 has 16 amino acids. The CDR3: CASGPPSLAGSYEPYF.

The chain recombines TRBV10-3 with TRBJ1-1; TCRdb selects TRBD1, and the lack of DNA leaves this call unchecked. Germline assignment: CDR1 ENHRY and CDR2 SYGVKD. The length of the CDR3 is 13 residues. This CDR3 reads CAIRDRVNTEAFF.

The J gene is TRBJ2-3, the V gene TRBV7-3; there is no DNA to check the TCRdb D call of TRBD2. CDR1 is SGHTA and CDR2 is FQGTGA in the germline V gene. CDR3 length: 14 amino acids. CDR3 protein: CASNDGGGADTQYF.

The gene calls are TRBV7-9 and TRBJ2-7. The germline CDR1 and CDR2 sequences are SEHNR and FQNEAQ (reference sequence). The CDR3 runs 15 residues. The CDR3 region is CASSLVAQFSYEQYF.

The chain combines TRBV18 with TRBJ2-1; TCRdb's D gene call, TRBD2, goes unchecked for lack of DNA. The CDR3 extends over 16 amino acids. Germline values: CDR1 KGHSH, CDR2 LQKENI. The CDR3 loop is CASSPQGLAEYNEQFF.

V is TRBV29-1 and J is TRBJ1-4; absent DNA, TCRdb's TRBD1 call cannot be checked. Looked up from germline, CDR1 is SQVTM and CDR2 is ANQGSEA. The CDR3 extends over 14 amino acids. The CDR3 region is CSASRTADNEKLFF.

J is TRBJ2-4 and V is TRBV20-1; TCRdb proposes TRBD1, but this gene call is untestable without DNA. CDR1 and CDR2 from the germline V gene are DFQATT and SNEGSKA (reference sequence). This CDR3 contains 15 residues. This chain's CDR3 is CSATPGGRGKNIQYF.

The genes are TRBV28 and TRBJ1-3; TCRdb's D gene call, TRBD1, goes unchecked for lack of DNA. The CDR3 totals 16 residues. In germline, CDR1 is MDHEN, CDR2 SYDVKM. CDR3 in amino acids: CASRPSTGTTRNTIYF.